This TCR beta chain was recovered during a study of blood T cell repertoires in COVID-19. Study-level information: Samples representing acute and convalescent COVID-19 were sourced from the United States, Italy and Spain. Nucleic acid was either cDNA or gDNA, and it came from T cells, B-cell-depleted T cells, or PBMCs.

The CDR3 totals 15 residues. From germline, CDR1 is MNHEY and CDR2 SVGAGI. V shed 4 bases and J shed 3 bases, with 10 bases lying between them. Original processing notes: Nucleated cell counts were estimated from reference gene primer amplification. Profiling relied on immunoSEQ multiplex PCR, and the TCRdb table lists in-frame clones only, not all of them. The D gene and trimming were derived from the DNA, and the V and J assignments and clone size from that table. In the table there are under 250,000 clones, 84% of which are singletons. Sequenced: peripheral blood. The rearrangement uses TRBV6-5 and TRBJ1-6; D gene unclear. The clonotype was recovered from a woman in her sixties who had recovered from COVID-19. The CDR3 nucleotides read TGTGCCAGCAGTTCGTCAGGCAACTATAATTCACCCCTCCACTTT. The encoded protein is CASSSSGNYNSPLHF.